The T cell receptor beta chain under discussion was sequenced for a study of CD8 T cells in Susac syndrome. When the RNA was reverse transcribed, random hexamers were used with an input of roughly 0.45 to 1 ug. It was immunoSEQ multiplex PCR that amplified TCR beta CDR3 across 54 Vbeta and 13 Jbeta. TCRdb reanalysed the immunoSEQ multiplex PCR reads using MiXCR and keeps one entry per CDR3 protein. The sample has under 350,000 distinct CDR3 sequences; 90% to 95% are singletons. The multiple sclerosis control group consisted of treatment-naive patients whose relapsing-remitting disease, which was either stable or active, fulfilled revised McDonald criteria. V was clipped by 2 bases and J by 2 bases; unmatched bases: 9. Germline V lookup: CDR1 SGHDT, CDR2 YYEEEE. The CDR3 has 16 amino acids.

Material for sequencing was CD4+ T cells from PBMCs. This clonotype was obtained from a human donor with multiple sclerosis. The chain uses TRBV5-6 and TRBJ2-7, with 8 bases identical to TRBD1. The CDR3 loop reads CASSLVSGTGPYEQYF. CDR3 bases: TGTGCCAGCAGCTTAGTTAGTGGGACAGGTCCCTACGAGCAGTACTTC.